One sample yielded the 26 T cell receptor beta chains listed below, sequenced in a study of T cells in localized non-small cell lung cancer. The table came from immunoSEQ multiplex PCR; TCRdb's copy has only in-frame clones and leaves some out. The data show around 50,000 clones, with 75% to 90% seen just once and approximately 5.2% held by the top ten. The sequences come from peripheral blood, collected before any cancer treatment. These receptors came from a woman aged 35 to 75 with stage I lung adenocarcinoma.

This chain uses TRBV27 with TRBJ1-6; a weak D match, TRBD1 (5 bases). CDR3 length equals 13 residues. V lost 8 bases, J lost 9 bases, and 14 bases lay in between. Per the germline V gene, CDR1 is MNHEY and CDR2 is SMNVEV (reference sequence). The CDR3 region is CASRDPGISPLHF. In DNA form, the CDR3 reads TGTGCCAGCCGGGACCCGGGGATTTCACCCCTCCACTTT.

This chain connects TRBV7-2 to TRBJ2-7; D is undetermined. This CDR3 is 14 amino acids long. Germline-derived CDR1 and CDR2 are SGHTA and FQGNSA. The V gene lost 3 bases and the J gene lost 6 bases, with 15 bases spanning the gap. CDR3 coding DNA: TGTGCCAGCAGCTTCAATCCGGACGGGCGCGAGCAGTACTTC. Translated, it gives CASSFNPDGREQYF.

As for this clone: The same CDR3 is also encoded by other DNA sequences in this sample. The genes are TRBV7-2 and TRBJ2-7; no firm D call. The CDR3 has 13 amino acids. V was shortened by 5 bases and J by 2 bases, with 10 bases between the two germline ends. The germline gives CDR1 SGHTA, CDR2 FQGNSA. The CDR3 protein is CASSTAGTYEQYF. The CDR3 DNA reads as TGTGCCAGCAGCACCGCTGGGACCTACGAGCAGTACTTC.

The rearrangement links TRBV20-1 to TRBJ2-3; D gene unclear. V gave up 3 bases and J gave up 4 bases, with 5 bases separating them. Germline CDR1 and CDR2: DFQATT and SNEGSKA (reference sequence). There are 11 residues in the CDR3. Here the CDR3 reads CSASFPDTQYF. The CDR3 DNA follows: TGCAGTGCTAGTTTTCCAGATACGCAGTATTTT.

The chain combines TRBV7-8 with TRBJ1-6; TRBD1 agrees at 8 bases. CDR3 length: 15 residues. Trimming cost V 5 bases and J 10 bases; bases outside gene matches: 10. The germline CDR1 and CDR2 sequences are SGHVS and FQNEAQ. CDR3 DNA sequence: TGTGCCAGCAGCCTGATCTCAGGGGGCGAATCACCCCTCCACTTT. Translated: CASSLISGGESPLHF.

CDR3 sequence reads: CASTVGQVNQPQHF. The CDR3 DNA is TGTGCCAGCACCGTAGGACAGGTCAATCAGCCCCAGCATTTT. V gene TRBV7-2 combines with J gene TRBJ1-5; 7 nucleotides agree with TRBD1. Germline V gene data show CDR1 as SGHTA and CDR2 as FQGNSA. This CDR3 contains 14 residues. V was pared by 7 bases and J by 3 bases, with 6 bases of the junction left unmatched.

The CDR3 sequence: CASSWDRANTEAFF. DNA for the CDR3: TGTGCCAGCAGCTGGGACAGGGCGAACACTGAAGCTTTCTTT. The V and J genes are TRBV7-9 and TRBJ1-1; 9 bases line up with TRBD1. The CDR3 loop spans 14 amino acids. Germline values: CDR1 SEHNR, CDR2 FQNEAQ (reference sequence). The V segment lost 4 bases and the J segment 1 base; nucleotides outside the gene matches: 1.

The chain recombines TRBV30 with TRBJ1-2; D is undetermined. The CDR3 has 11 residues. Trimming left V 2 bases short and J 7 bases short, with 8 bases between. The V gene's germline CDR1 is GTSNPN and CDR2 SVGIG (reference sequence). CDR3 coding DNA: TGTGCCTGGAGTTCTCCTCGTGGCTACACCTTC. The encoded protein is CAWSSPRGYTF. The entire variable domain, with the rest obtained from reference TRBV30 and TRBJ1-2, is as follows: SQTIHQWPATLVQPVGSPLSLECTVEGTSNPNLYWYRQAAGRGLQLLFYSVGIGQISSEVPQNLSASRPQDRQFILSSKKLLLSDSGFYLCAWSSPRGYTFGSGTRLTVV.

This chain connects TRBV9 to TRBJ2-1; D is unclear. There are 12 residues in the CDR3. The germline CDR1 and CDR2 sequences are SGDLS and YYNGEE. The V gene lost 0 bases and the J gene lost 9 bases, with 7 bases spanning the gap. CDR3 in DNA: TGTGCCAGCAGCGTAGGGCTAACTGAGCAGTTCTTC. Protein: CASSVGLTEQFF.

This rearrangement joins TRBV6-1 to TRBJ2-5, with 7 bases identical to TRBD2. The V gene's germline CDR1 is MNHNS and CDR2 SASEGT. V dropped 4 bases and J dropped 5; count of bases not matched to a gene: 4. CDR3 length equals 13 residues. DNA for the CDR3: TGTGCCAGCAGTGGTGGACTAGAGGAGACCCAGTACTTC. It is translated as CASSGGLEETQYF.

V and J are TRBV5-1 and TRBJ1-1, with a weak D call TRBD1 (5 bases). Germline CDR1 is SGHRS and CDR2 is YFSETQ. This CDR3 has 15 residues. The V and J ends lost 0 bases and 8 bases respectively, with 17 bases between them. This CDR3 reads CASSLAHRGAREAFF. Here the CDR3 DNA reads TGCGCCAGCAGCTTGGCCCATAGGGGCGCTAGAGAAGCTTTCTTT.

This chain links TRBV2 with TRBJ1-2; 12 bases line up with TRBD1. V dropped 5 bases and J dropped 2; count of bases not matched to a gene: 6. The CDR3 has 16 amino acids. Germline V gene sequence: CDR1 SNHLY, CDR2 FYNNEI. This chain's CDR3 is CASSRDRGPGNYGYTF. CDR3 sequence (DNA): TGTGCCAGCAGTAGGGACAGGGGGCCCGGCAACTATGGCTACACCTTC.

V and J are TRBV7-2 and TRBJ2-7, with 8 nucleotides matching TRBD1. The CDR3 consists of 17 residues. J gave up 1 base and V 1 base, and 9 bases lay outside the gene matches. Germline-derived CDR1 and CDR2 are SGHTA and FQGNSA. The CDR3 coding sequence is TGTGCCAGCAGCTTAGATCCGACAGGGGCCCAATCCTACGAGCAGTACTTC. Translating gives CASSLDPTGAQSYEQYF.

This clone occurred a few times. The rearrangement links TRBV2 to TRBJ2-3; 14 nucleotides align to TRBD2. This CDR3 region has 19 residues. The ends lost 6 bases at V and 3 bases at J; junction bases unmatched: 14. Germline V gives CDR1 SNHLY, CDR2 FYNNEI. DNA of the CDR3: TGTGCCAGCAGAACCCCCTCCGGGACTAGCGGGGGCCTTACAGATACGCAGTATTTT. Encoded protein: CASRTPSGTSGGLTDTQYF.

This chain connects TRBV2 to TRBJ2-6, with D perhaps TRBD1 (6 bases). Trimming shortened V by 7 bases and J by 4 bases, and 11 bases separated the two germline ends. This CDR3 comprises 14 residues. Germline-derived CDR1 and CDR2 are SNHLY and FYNNEI. In nucleotides, the CDR3 is TGTGCCAGCAAGTGGGGGCAAGGGGCCAACGTCCTGACTTTC. Amino acid sequence: CASKWGQGANVLTF. Together with reference TRBV2 and TRBJ2-6, the CDR3 gives the full variable domain: EPEVTQTPSHQVTQMGQEVILRCVPISNHLYFYWYRQILGQKVEFLVSFYNNEISEKSEIFDDQFSVERPDGSNFTLKIRSTKLEDSAMYFCASKWGQGANVLTFGAGSRLTVL.

The V and J genes are TRBV5-1 and TRBJ2-3; TRBD1 or TRBD2 may be the D gene (5 bases each). Deletions cut 1 base from V and 4 bases from J, with 10 bases between. Germline values: CDR1 SGHRS, CDR2 YFSETQ. This CDR3 region has 14 residues. The CDR3 nucleotides are TGCGCCAGCAGCTTGCAGGGACCCCCAGATACGCAGTATTTT. Translated: CASSLQGPPDTQYF. The whole variable domain, remainder taken from reference TRBV5-1 and TRBJ2-3, is KAGVTQTPRYLIKTRGQQVTLSCSPISGHRSVSWYQQTPGQGLQFLFEYFSETQRNKGNFPGRFSGRQFSNSRSEMNVSTLELGDSALYLCASSLQGPPDTQYFGPGTRLTVL.

This rearrangement joins TRBV29-1 to TRBJ2-5; 7 bases are a match to TRBD1. Per germline, CDR1 SQVTM and CDR2 ANQGSEA. Trimming took 6 bases from V and 2 from J; bases not matched to a gene: 15. CDR3 length equals 16 residues. The CDR3 protein is CSVENRGKVGQETQYF. The DNA for the CDR3 is TGCAGCGTGGAGAACAGGGGAAAGGTTGGACAAGAGACCCAGTACTTC.

The chain combines TRBV7-9 with TRBJ2-5, with D hard to call. This CDR3 has 11 amino acids. The germline V gene encodes CDR1 SEHNR and CDR2 FQNEAQ (reference sequence). V was shortened by 7 bases and J by 2 bases, with 5 bases between the two germline ends. The CDR3 sequence: CASTDQETQYF. Here the CDR3 DNA reads TGTGCCAGCACCGATCAAGAGACCCAGTACTTC.

This chain joins TRBV4-3 and TRBJ1-6, with D possibly TRBD1 on 5 matching bases. V lost 0 bases and J 9 bases, leaving 9 bases between the germline ends. CDR1 and CDR2 from the germline V gene are LGHNA and YSLEER. The CDR3 runs 14 residues. The CDR3 region has the DNA TGCGCCAGCAGCCAAGAGACGGGGGTTTCACCCCTCCACTTT. This codes for CASSQETGVSPLHF.

This sequence joins TRBV7-2 and TRBJ2-7; no clear D gene. CDR3 length: 14 amino acids. Germline-derived CDR1 and CDR2 are SGHTA and FQGNSA. Trimming shortened V by 3 bases and J by 7 bases, and 16 bases separated the two germline ends. The CDR3 loop reads CASSFLERTREQYF. Written as DNA, the CDR3 is TGTGCCAGCAGCTTCCTCGAGCGTACAAGGGAGCAGTACTTC. Full variable domain (outside the CDR3, taken from reference TRBV7-2 and TRBJ2-7): GAGVSQSPSNKVTEKGKDVELRCDPISGHTALYWYRQSLGQGLEFLIYFQGNSAPDKSGLPSDRFSAERTGGSVSTLTIQRTQQEDSAVYLCASSFLERTREQYFGPGTRLTVT.

V is TRBV7-9 and J is TRBJ2-7; TRBD1 agrees at 7 bases. The V gene's germline CDR1 is SEHNR and CDR2 FQNEAQ (reference sequence). The CDR3 is 17 residues long. J was trimmed by 0 bases and V by 5 bases; bases with no gene match: 13. CDR3 sequence (DNA): TGTGCCAGCAGCGTACAACCACAGGGGACCCGCTCCTACGAGCAGTACTTC. Residues: CASSVQPQGTRSYEQYF.

The chain uses TRBV11-2 and TRBJ1-2, with 11 bases aligning to TRBD1. CDR1 is SGHAT and CDR2 is FQNNGV in the germline V gene. V was pared by 5 bases and J by 7 bases, with 6 bases of the junction left unmatched. The CDR3 spans 14 residues. The CDR3 coding sequence is TGTGCCAGCAGCAAGGACAGGGGGCGAGGTGGCTACACCTTC. It is translated as CASSKDRGRGGYTF.

The V gene is TRBV7-9, the J gene TRBJ2-3, with D possibly TRBD2 on 6 matching bases. Germline V gives CDR1 SEHNR, CDR2 FQNEAQ (reference sequence). This CDR3 is built from 13 residues. The V and J ends lost 5 bases and 5 bases respectively, with 11 bases between them. CDR3 loop: CASSRAGGDTQYF. The DNA for the CDR3 is TGTGCCAGCAGCCGGGCCGGGGGAGATACGCAGTATTTT.

The chain has TRBV19 and TRBJ1-6; no definite D call. The CDR3 consists of 15 residues. Germline CDR1 and CDR2: LNHDA and SQIVND (reference sequence). The germline V and J ends were trimmed by 3 bases and 10 bases, with 16 bases remaining between them. The CDR3 here is CASSILGKGGSPLHF. The CDR3 DNA reads TGTGCCAGTAGTATCCTCGGGAAGGGAGGATCACCCCTCCACTTT. Filled out from reference TRBV19 and TRBJ1-6, the complete variable domain reads DGGITQSPKYLFRKEGQNVTLSCEQNLNHDAMYWYRQDPGQGLRLIYYSQIVNDFQKGDIAEGYSVSREKKESFPLTVTSAQKNPTAFYLCASSILGKGGSPLHFGNGTRLTVT.

The chain combines TRBV6-8 with TRBJ2-7; D unclear. The CDR3 contains 16 residues. CDR1 is MNHGY, CDR2 SAAAGT, per germline. V was pared by 5 bases and J by 5 bases, with 22 bases between. This CDR3 is CASSPRRQETSHEQYF. As DNA, the CDR3 is TGTGCCAGCAGTCCTCGACGGCAGGAGACTTCACACGAGCAGTACTTC.

A few counts support this clone. The chain combines TRBV5-1 with TRBJ2-1; 7 nucleotides line up with TRBD2. This CDR3 is 15 amino acids long. With 2 bases clipped from V and 9 bases from J, the junction kept 11 bases outside the gene matches. Germline loops: CDR1 SGHRS, CDR2 YFSETQ. CDR3 region: CASSFLAGDGGEQFF. CDR3 coding DNA: TGCGCCAGCAGCTTTCTGGCGGGGGATGGGGGTGAGCAGTTCTTC.